Each of the 11 T cell receptor beta chains below was sequenced from the same sample in a study of cytomegalovirus exposure and HLA in healthy donors. Vbeta (60) and Jbeta (13) primers were used in the PCR. Repertoires were generated with immunoSEQ multiplex PCR, while TCRdb's copy carries only in-frame clones and drops some. The sample features about 58,000 clones, with less than 4% in its top ten. The sequenced sample was PBMCs. These receptor sequences come from a male donor in good health and CMV-seronegative.

V and J are TRBV12-5 and TRBJ2-3, with D perhaps matching TRBD2 (5 bases). V was cut by 6 bases and J by 7 bases, with 8 bases left in between. Looked up from germline, CDR1 is LGHNT and CDR2 is FRNRAP. The CDR3 contains 11 residues. CDR3 in amino acids: CASGTGNTQYF. Written as DNA, the CDR3 is TGTGCTAGTGGAACGGGGAATACGCAGTATTTT.

In terms of frequency, this clone is medium-sized (0.01 to 0.1%). This chain connects TRBV5-4 to TRBJ1-2; 7 bases fit TRBD1. Germline V gene lookup returns CDR1 SGHNT and CDR2 YYREEE (reference sequence). CDR3 length: 13 amino acids. V was pared by 4 bases and J by 5 bases, with 5 bases of the junction left unmatched. CDR3 region: CASSRGTEYGYTF. As DNA, the CDR3 is TGTGCCAGCAGCCGTGGGACAGAGTATGGCTACACCTTC.

This rearrangement joins TRBV30 to TRBJ2-2; D call uncertain. The germline V gene encodes CDR1 GTSNPN and CDR2 SVGIG (reference sequence). Deletions cut 0 bases from V and 6 bases from J, with 8 bases between. The CDR3 length is 13 residues. CDR3 nucleotide sequence: TGTGCCTGGAGTGTAGAGTGGTCCGGGGAGCTGTTTTTT. The encoded protein is CAWSVEWSGELFF.

The chain recombines TRBV10-3 with TRBJ2-2, with a tentative D call TRBD1 (6 bases). The CDR3 runs to 14 residues. The germline V and J ends were trimmed by 6 bases and 7 bases, with 15 bases remaining between them. Germline V CDR1 and CDR2: ENHRY, SYGVKD. The chain's CDR3 is CAISEQGLNGELFF. In DNA, the CDR3 is TGTGCCATCAGCGAACAGGGATTGAACGGGGAGCTGTTTTTT.

V is TRBV29-1 and J is TRBJ2-7; D may be TRBD2 (5 bases). This CDR3 has 12 amino acids. The V gene's germline CDR1 is SQVTM and CDR2 ANQGSEA. Trimming took 7 bases from V and 6 from J, leaving 16 bases between them. This chain's CDR3 is CSGRTGSGEQYF. The CDR3 coding sequence is TGCAGCGGGCGTACGGGGTCGGGCGAGCAGTACTTC.

The chain uses TRBV30 and TRBJ2-2, with 8 bases aligning to TRBD1. This CDR3 is 13 amino acids long. V trimming: 5 bases; J trimming: 4 bases; junction bases outside the gene matches: 3. Germline V gene sequence: CDR1 GTSNPN, CDR2 SVGIG (reference sequence). The CDR3: CAWDRGGTGELFF. CDR3 coding DNA: TGTGCCTGGGACAGGGGTGGCACCGGGGAGCTGTTTTTT.

The V gene is TRBV11-2, the J gene TRBJ2-3; D is perhaps TRBD1 (5 bases). This CDR3 contains 16 residues. V lost 2 bases to trimming and J lost 9 bases, with 21 bases between them. Germline V lookup: CDR1 SGHAT, CDR2 FQNNGV. The CDR3 sequence is CASSLPPSLEDMTQYF. The CDR3 DNA is TGTGCCAGCAGCTTACCGCCCAGTCTCGAGGACATGACGCAGTATTTT.

This chain links TRBV28 with TRBJ2-3; 8 bases agree with TRBD2. V was clipped by 3 bases and J by 6 bases; unmatched bases: 8. The germline V gene encodes CDR1 MDHEN and CDR2 SYDVKM. The CDR3 is 15 residues long. CDR3 sequence reads: CASSLGGAGEDTQYF. CDR3 coding DNA: TGTGCCAGCAGTTTGGGTGGAGCGGGGGAGGATACGCAGTATTTT.

The chain uses TRBV4-2 and TRBJ1-4, with 7 nucleotides matching TRBD1. Per the germline V gene, CDR1 is LGHNA and CDR2 is YNFKEQ. This CDR3 has 15 amino acids. Germline trimming cut 1 base from V and 10 bases from J; bases unmatched to any gene: 9. This chain's CDR3 is CASSQVRGQGGKLFF. CDR3 DNA: TGTGCCAGCAGCCAAGTGAGGGGGCAGGGAGGAAAACTGTTTTTT.

The genes are TRBV7-2 and TRBJ2-5; D is possibly TRBD1 (6 bases). Germline loops: CDR1 SGHTA, CDR2 FQGNSA. V was clipped by 3 bases and J by 3 bases, with 8 bases between them. The CDR3 consists of 13 residues. Here the CDR3 reads CASSFGQKETQYF. The CDR3 coding sequence is TGTGCCAGCAGCTTCGGACAGAAAGAGACCCAGTACTTC.

This chain joins TRBV28 and TRBJ1-5, with 9 bases aligning to TRBD1. This CDR3 has 16 amino acids. V gave up 7 bases and J gave up 2 bases; unmatched junction bases: 9. Germline V lookup: CDR1 MDHEN, CDR2 SYDVKM. CDR3 nucleotide sequence: TGTGCCAGCACGCAAGGGGGACAGGGAGGCAATCAGCCCCAGCATTTT. Its protein is CASTQGGQGGNQPQHF.